The present entry profiles one TCR beta chain with its context. Its antigen is not known. Repertoires were generated with immunoSEQ multiplex PCR, while TCRdb's copy carries only in-frame clones and drops some. The data show approximately 90,000 clones, 75% to 90% seen once. These data originate in a study of identifying expanded T cells in peripheral blood. Findings and limits, study-wide: Two-week clone count variance significantly increased as total template count grew.

The germline V and J ends were trimmed by 6 bases and 11 bases, with 16 bases remaining between them. In germline, CDR1 is SNHLY, CDR2 FYNNEI. The CDR3 covers 12 residues. Healthy donors had no documented immune events, such as infections, while sampled. The chain couples TRBV2 to TRBJ1-1; D gene unclear. This receptor was identified in a person between 18 and 75 years old in good health. Source material: blood. The CDR3 nucleotides read TGTGCCAGCAGGTGGGAATTAGGCTTTGCTTTCTTT. It codes for CASRWELGFAFF.